This entry concerns a single TCR beta chain. This clonotype was seen only once. What this receptor recognizes is not known. No base quality values were provided; no much bigger clone lies one nucleotide off. One read provides weak support. Interpreted using the paper, the treatment or condition label stands for: in vitro stimulation with specific CMV peptide epitopes to enrich CMV-specific T cells. The data were taken from a study of T cell repertoires in cytomegalovirus infection (dated by TCRdb to the late 2010s). Background on the whole study: Peptide stimulations targeted recently identified HLA-C-restricted CMV epitopes, whose presentation resists viral immunomodulation, together with well-studied HLA-B-restricted epitopes. The HLA type of each donor mattered for the analysis, because public TCR beta signatures pointed to carriage of CMV infection along with the matching HLA type. The paper's findings and limits, for the study overall: The ex vivo response was dominated by HLA-C-restricted CMV-specific TCR beta clonotypes, and the single most frequent clonotype in two of eight donors was supplied by these HLA-C-restricted clonotypes. In both this cohort and an independent cohort of 352 donors, the cumulative frequency of public TCR beta family members distinguished carriers of CMV infection plus the relevant HLA type.

The run used an Illumina HiSeq 1500. The raw public reads went through TCRdb reprocessing: fastp at Q25, MiXCR clone calling, in-frame beta chains kept. Each entry is one CDR3 protein sequence, shown with its most common DNA and genes. The sample table shows roughly 340,000 distinct CDR3 sequences, and under 35% are seen once. 20% of the sample is held by the ten biggest clonotypes. Per the germline V gene, MNHEY is the CDR1 and SVGAGI is the CDR2. From its cysteine to its phenylalanine, the CDR3 spans 18 amino acids. This entry keeps only the CDR3 DNA: 54 bases, framed from base 1. Clipping removes 5 bases from V and 5 bases from J, with 15 as the unmatched junction base count.

The sequence was obtained from a human donor in good health (CMV status not recorded). Some clones in this sample may be carry-over from other donors' samples. The specimen comprised cultured PBMCs, sampled from culture after CMV antigen stimulation. The rearrangement joined TRBV6-5 to TRBJ2-5; TRBD2 agrees with 12 junctional bases. Here the CDR3 is given as CASSPRVTSGRRRETQYF. The sequence in DNA is TGTGCCAGCAGTCCCCGCGTAACTAGCGGGAGGCGGAGGGAGACCCAGTACTTC.